These T cell receptor beta chains were read from a single sample in a study of PD-1 blockade in classical Hodgkin lymphoma. Sequenced by immunoSEQ multiplex PCR; TCRdb stores in-frame clones only, minus some. The sample yields about 4,100 clones, 78% seen once. The sequences come from CD4+ T cells from blood, collected at baseline. The origin of the receptors is a human donor with classical Hodgkin lymphoma. Both conserved end residues are part of each CDR3. Each record gives: V gene, clone size, J gene, D gene, CDR3 DNA, CDR3 protein. A D gene is named only where the DNA matches it firmly. Part of the rows lack a size; the others show once, few, many or a class for expanded clones.

v_gene: TRBV2; abundance: -; j_gene: TRBJ2-1; d_gene: -; CDR3nt: TGTGCCAGCAGCCGCTCCCAGGTAAATGAGCAGTTCTTC; CDR3aa: CASSRSQVNEQFF
v_gene: TRBV9; abundance: -; j_gene: TRBJ2-5; d_gene: TRBD1; CDR3nt: TGTGCCAGCAGCGTACGGACAGGGGAAACCCAGTACTTC; CDR3aa: CASSVRTGETQYF
v_gene: TRBV4-2; abundance: -; j_gene: TRBJ2-7; d_gene: TRBD1; CDR3nt: TGTGCCAGCAGCTCGACAGGGGGTGAGCAGTACTTC; CDR3aa: CASSSTGGEQYF
v_gene: TRBV19; abundance: few; j_gene: TRBJ1-6; d_gene: -; CDR3nt: TGTGCCAGTAGTAAAACGAGGGGCAATTCACCCCTCCACTTT; CDR3aa: CASSKTRGNSPLHF
v_gene: TRBV28; abundance: -; j_gene: TRBJ2-1; d_gene: -; CDR3nt: TGTGCCAGCAGTTCCACAGGGGTGGAGGGTTGTGAGCAGTTCTTC; CDR3aa: CASSSTGVEGCEQFF
v_gene: TRBV29-1; abundance: -; j_gene: TRBJ2-5; d_gene: -; CDR3nt: TGCAGCGCAGGGGGGCAGGGCTGGGAGGGGACCCAGTACTTC; CDR3aa: CSAGGQGWEGTQYF
v_gene: TRBV7-9; abundance: few; j_gene: TRBJ2-7; d_gene: TRBD1; CDR3nt: TGTGCCAGCAGCTTAAACAGGGGGGACTACGAGCAGTACTTC; CDR3aa: CASSLNRGDYEQYF
v_gene: TRBV7-1; abundance: -; j_gene: TRBJ1-6; d_gene: -; CDR3nt: TGTGCCAGCCTACCCTTCGACAGGTTGAATTCACCCCTCCACTTT; CDR3aa: CASLPFDRLNSPLHF
v_gene: TRBV6-1; abundance: -; j_gene: TRBJ2-7; d_gene: TRBD1; CDR3nt: TGTGCCAGCGGGGAGGACAGGGGGTACGAGCAGTACTTC; CDR3aa: CASGEDRGYEQYF
v_gene: TRBV18; abundance: -; j_gene: TRBJ2-1; d_gene: TRBD1; CDR3nt: TGTGCCAGCTCACCACGACAGGGGGGGAACAATGAGCAGTTCTTC; CDR3aa: CASSPRQGGNNEQFF
v_gene: TRBV7-2; abundance: -; j_gene: TRBJ2-5; d_gene: TRBD2; CDR3nt: TGTGCCAGCAGCTTAGGGACTAGCGGGGGGGAGACCCAGTACTTC; CDR3aa: CASSLGTSGGETQYF
v_gene: TRBV9; abundance: few; j_gene: TRBJ1-2; d_gene: -; CDR3nt: TGTGCCAGCAGCGTAGAGGGAAGCTATGGCTACACCTTC; CDR3aa: CASSVEGSYGYTF
v_gene: TRBV5-1; abundance: -; j_gene: TRBJ1-1; d_gene: -; CDR3nt: TGCGCCAGCAGCTTGGTTCCCCATAGATCCCCTGAAGCTTTCTTT; CDR3aa: CASSLVPHRSPEAFF
v_gene: TRBV7-1; abundance: -; j_gene: TRBJ2-6; d_gene: -; CDR3nt: TGTGCCAGCAGCCCCCGGACTGGTGGGGCCAACGTCCTGACTTTC; CDR3aa: CASSPRTGGANVLTF
v_gene: TRBV6-5; abundance: -; j_gene: TRBJ2-5; d_gene: -; CDR3nt: TGTGCCAGCAGTTACCTAGCAGACGGAAAAGAGACCCAGTACTTC; CDR3aa: CASSYLADGKETQYF
v_gene: TRBV4-3; abundance: -; j_gene: TRBJ2-5; d_gene: TRBD2; CDR3nt: TGCGCCAGCAGCCAAGAAGTATCGAGGGGGGTAGCGGGGCAAGAGACCCAGTACTTC; CDR3aa: CASSQEVSRGVAGQETQYF
v_gene: TRBV5-5; abundance: -; j_gene: TRBJ1-5; d_gene: TRBD1; CDR3nt: TGTGCCAGCAGCCTCCGGGACAGGGGCCAGCCCCAGCATTTT; CDR3aa: CASSLRDRGQPQHF
v_gene: TRBV28; abundance: -; j_gene: TRBJ1-5; d_gene: -; CDR3nt: TGTGCCAGCAGCTTGGGGCCCTCAGGGCCCCAGCATTTT; CDR3aa: CASSLGPSGPQHF
v_gene: TRBV10-3; abundance: -; j_gene: TRBJ1-5; d_gene: -; CDR3nt: TGTGCCATCAGCCCGGCAGGGCTCAATCAGCCCCAGCATTTT; CDR3aa: CAISPAGLNQPQHF
v_gene: TRBV11-2; abundance: -; j_gene: TRBJ2-1; d_gene: -; CDR3nt: TGTGCCAGCAGTGGAATGGGTGATGAGCAGTTCTTC; CDR3aa: CASSGMGDEQFF
v_gene: TRBV15; abundance: -; j_gene: TRBJ2-7; d_gene: TRBD1; CDR3nt: TGTGCCACCAGCAGAGGGTCTGGACAGGGGATCTCCTACGAGCAGTACTTC; CDR3aa: CATSRGSGQGISYEQYF
v_gene: TRBV9; abundance: -; j_gene: TRBJ2-3; d_gene: -; CDR3nt: TGTGCCAGCAGCGTATCACTACCCACAGATACGCAGTATTTT; CDR3aa: CASSVSLPTDTQYF
v_gene: TRBV5-4; abundance: -; j_gene: TRBJ2-3; d_gene: -; CDR3nt: TGTGCCAGCAGCTCTCGGGACTCAGAGAGGACGCAGTATTTT; CDR3aa: CASSSRDSERTQYF